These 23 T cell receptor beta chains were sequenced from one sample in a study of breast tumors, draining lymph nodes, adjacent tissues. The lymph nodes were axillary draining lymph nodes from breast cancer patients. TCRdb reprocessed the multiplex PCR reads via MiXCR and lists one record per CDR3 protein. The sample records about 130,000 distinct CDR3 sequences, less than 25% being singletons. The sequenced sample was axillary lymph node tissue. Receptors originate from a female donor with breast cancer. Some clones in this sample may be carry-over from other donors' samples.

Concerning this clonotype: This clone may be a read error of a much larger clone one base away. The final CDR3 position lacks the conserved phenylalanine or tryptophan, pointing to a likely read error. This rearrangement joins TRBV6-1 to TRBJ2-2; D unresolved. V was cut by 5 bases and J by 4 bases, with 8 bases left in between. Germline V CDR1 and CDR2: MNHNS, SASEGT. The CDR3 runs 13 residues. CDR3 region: CASSHPTTGELFV. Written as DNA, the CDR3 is TGTGCCAGCAGTCACCCTACCACCGGGGAGCTGTTTGTT.

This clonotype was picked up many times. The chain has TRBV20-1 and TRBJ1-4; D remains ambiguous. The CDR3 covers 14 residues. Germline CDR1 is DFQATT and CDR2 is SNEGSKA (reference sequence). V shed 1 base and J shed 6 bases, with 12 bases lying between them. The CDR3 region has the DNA TGCAGTGCTAGAGTTGGGAGTCTGCATGAAAAACTGTTTTTT. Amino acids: CSARVGSLHEKLFF.

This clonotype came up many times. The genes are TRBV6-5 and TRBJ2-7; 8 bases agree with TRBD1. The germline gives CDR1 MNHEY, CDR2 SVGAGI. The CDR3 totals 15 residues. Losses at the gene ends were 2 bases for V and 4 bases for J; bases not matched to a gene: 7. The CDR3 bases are TGTGCCAGCAGTTACGGGACAGGAGTTTTTTACGAGCAGTACTTC. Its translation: CASSYGTGVFYEQYF.

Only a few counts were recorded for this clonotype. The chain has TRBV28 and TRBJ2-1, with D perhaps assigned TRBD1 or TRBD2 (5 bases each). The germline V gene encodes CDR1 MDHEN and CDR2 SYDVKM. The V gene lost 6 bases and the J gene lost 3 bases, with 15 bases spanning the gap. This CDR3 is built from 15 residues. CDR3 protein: CASRPAGTNYNEQFF. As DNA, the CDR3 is TGTGCCAGCAGACCAGCCGGGACCAACTACAATGAGCAGTTCTTC.

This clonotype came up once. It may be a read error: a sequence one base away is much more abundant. CDR3 DNA sequence: TGTGCCAGCTCACCAGGCTTGGAGCGGTATTTC. Translating gives CASSPGLERYF. This chain joins TRBV18 and TRBJ2-7; TRBD2 might be the D (5 bases). The germline V gene encodes CDR1 KGHSH and CDR2 LQKENI. The CDR3 has 11 residues.

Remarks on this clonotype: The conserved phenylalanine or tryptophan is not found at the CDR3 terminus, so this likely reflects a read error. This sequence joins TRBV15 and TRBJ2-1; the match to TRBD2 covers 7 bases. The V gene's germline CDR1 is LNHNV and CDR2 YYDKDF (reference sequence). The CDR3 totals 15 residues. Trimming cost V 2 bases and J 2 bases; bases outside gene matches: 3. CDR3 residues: CATSRRGGTYNEQFR. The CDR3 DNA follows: TGTGCCACCAGCAGAAGGGGAGGGACCTACAATGAGCAGTTCAGA.

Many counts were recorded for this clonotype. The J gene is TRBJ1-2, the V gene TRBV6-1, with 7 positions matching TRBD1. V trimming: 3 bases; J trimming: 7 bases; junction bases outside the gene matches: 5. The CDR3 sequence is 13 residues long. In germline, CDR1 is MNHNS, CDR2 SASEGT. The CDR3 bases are TGTGCCAGCAGTGACGCGACAGGGCCTGGCTACACCTTC. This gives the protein CASSDATGPGYTF.

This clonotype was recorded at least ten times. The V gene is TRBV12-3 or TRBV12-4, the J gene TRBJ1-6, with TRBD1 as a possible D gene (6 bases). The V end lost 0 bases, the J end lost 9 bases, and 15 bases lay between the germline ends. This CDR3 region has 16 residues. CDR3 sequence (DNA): TGTGCCAGCAGTTTAGCGGGGGCAGGGTCAGGTTCACCCCTCCACTTT. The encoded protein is CASSLAGAGSGSPLHF.

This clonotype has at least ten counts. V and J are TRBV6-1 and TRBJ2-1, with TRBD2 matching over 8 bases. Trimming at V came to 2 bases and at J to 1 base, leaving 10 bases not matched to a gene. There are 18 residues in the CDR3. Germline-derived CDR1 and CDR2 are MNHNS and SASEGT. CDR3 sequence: CASSESYSGIESYNEQFF. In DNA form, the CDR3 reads TGTGCCAGCAGTGAATCCTATAGCGGGATCGAATCCTACAATGAGCAGTTCTTC.

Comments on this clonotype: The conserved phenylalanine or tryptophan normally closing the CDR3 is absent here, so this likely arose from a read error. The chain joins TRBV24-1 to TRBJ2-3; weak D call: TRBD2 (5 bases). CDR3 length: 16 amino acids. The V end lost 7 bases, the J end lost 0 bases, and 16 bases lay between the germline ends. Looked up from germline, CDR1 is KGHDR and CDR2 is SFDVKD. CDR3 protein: CATSDPLASSTDTQYS. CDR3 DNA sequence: TGTGCCACCAGCGACCCCCTAGCATCCAGCACAGATACGCAGTATTCT.

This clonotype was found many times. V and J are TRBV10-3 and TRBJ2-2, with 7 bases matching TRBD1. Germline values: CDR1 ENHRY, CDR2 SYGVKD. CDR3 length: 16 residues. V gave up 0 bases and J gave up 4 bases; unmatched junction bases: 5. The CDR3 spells CAISESRDRGTGELFF. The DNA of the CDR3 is TGTGCCATCAGTGAGTCCCGGGACAGAGGCACCGGGGAGCTGTTTTTT.

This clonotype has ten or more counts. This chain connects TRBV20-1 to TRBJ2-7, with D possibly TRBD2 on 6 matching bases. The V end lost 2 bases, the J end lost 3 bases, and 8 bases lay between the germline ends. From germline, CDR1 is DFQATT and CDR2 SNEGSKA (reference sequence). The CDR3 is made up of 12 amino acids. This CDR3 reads CSARRGYYEQYF. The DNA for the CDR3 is TGCAGTGCTAGACGGGGGTACTACGAGCAGTACTTC.

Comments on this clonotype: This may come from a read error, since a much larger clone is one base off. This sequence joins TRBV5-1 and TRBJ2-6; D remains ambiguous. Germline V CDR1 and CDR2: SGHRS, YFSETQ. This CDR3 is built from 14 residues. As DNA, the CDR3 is TGCGTCAGCAGCGTTTACTCTGGGGCCAACGTCCTGACTTTC. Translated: CVSSVYSGANVLTF.

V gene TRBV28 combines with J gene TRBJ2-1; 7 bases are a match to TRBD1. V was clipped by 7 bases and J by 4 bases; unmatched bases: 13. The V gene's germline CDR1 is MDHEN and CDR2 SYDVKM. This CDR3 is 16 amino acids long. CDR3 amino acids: CASKPLRDSRYNEQFF. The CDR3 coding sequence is TGTGCCAGCAAACCCCTCAGGGACAGCCGTTACAATGAGCAGTTCTTC.

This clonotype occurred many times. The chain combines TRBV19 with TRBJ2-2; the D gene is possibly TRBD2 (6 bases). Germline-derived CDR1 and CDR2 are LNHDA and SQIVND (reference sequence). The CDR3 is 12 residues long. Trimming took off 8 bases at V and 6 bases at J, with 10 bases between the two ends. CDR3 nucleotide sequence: TGTGCCAGTGGGACTTGGGCCGGGGAGCTGTTTTTT. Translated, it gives CASGTWAGELFF.

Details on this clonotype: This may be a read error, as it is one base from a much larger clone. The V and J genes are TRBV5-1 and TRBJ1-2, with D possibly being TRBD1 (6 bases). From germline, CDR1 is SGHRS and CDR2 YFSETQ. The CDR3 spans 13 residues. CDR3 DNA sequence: TGCGCCAGCAGCCCAGGGGCTAACTGTGGCTACACCTTC. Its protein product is CASSPGANCGYTF.

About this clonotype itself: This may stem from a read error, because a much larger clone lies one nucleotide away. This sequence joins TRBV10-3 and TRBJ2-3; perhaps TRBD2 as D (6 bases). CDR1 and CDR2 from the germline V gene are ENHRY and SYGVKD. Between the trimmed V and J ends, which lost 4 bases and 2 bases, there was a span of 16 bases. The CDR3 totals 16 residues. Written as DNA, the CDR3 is TGTGCCATCAGTGGCGGGGTGGGCCCCAACACAGATACGCAGTATTTT. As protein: CAISGGVGPNTDTQYF.

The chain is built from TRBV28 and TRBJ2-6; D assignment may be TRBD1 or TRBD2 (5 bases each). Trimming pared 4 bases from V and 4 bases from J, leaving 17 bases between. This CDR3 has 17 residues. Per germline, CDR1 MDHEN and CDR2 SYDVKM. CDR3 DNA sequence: TGTGCCAGCAGTTCGCCCAGGGACGGAACCGGGGCCAACGTCCTGACTTTC. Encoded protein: CASSSPRDGTGANVLTF.

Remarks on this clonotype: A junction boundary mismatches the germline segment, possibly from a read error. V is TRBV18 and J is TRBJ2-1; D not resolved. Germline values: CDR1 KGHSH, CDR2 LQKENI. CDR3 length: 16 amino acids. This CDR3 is CAGSPTVGILGNEQFF. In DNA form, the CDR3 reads TGTGCCGGCTCACCCACCGTGGGGATTCTGGGGAATGAGCAGTTCTTC.

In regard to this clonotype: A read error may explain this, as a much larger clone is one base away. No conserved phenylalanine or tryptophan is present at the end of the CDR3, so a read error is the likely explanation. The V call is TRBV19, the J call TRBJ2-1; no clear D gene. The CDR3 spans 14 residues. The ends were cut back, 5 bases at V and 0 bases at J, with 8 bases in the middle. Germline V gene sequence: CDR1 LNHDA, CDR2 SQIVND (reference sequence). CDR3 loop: CASSAVSSYNEQFS. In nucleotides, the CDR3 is TGTGCCAGTAGTGCGGTTAGCTCCTACAATGAGCAGTTCTCC.

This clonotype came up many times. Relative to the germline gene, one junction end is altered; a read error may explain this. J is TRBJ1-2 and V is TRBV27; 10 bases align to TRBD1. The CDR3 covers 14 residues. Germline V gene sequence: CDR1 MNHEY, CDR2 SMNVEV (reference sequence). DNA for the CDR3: TGTGCCAGCAGTTCGGAAGGGACAGGGGTTACCCAGGACTTC. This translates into CASSSEGTGVTQDF.

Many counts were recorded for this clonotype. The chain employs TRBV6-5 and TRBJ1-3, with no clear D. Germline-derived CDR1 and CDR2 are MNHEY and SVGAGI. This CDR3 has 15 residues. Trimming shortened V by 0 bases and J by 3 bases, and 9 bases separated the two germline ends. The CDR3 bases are TGTGCCAGCAGTTACTCATCCGGAGGTGGAAACACCATATATTTT. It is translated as CASSYSSGGGNTIYF.

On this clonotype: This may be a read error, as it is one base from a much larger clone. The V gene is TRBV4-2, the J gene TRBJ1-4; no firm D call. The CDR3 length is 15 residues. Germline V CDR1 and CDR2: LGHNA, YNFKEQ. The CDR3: CASSQDLGGNEKLSF. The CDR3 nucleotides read TGTGCCAGCAGCCAAGATCTAGGAGGTAATGAAAAACTGTCTTTT.